These T cell receptor beta chains were read from a single sample in a study of blood T cells in healthy people across ages. TCRdb reprocessed the 5' RACE reads via MiXCR and lists one record per CDR3 protein. The data show more than 600,000 distinct CDR3 sequences, with around a quarter seen just once and more than 7.5% held by the top ten. These same data were also listed under a study on T cells of mothers and their children.

Sample: blood. These receptors all come from a boy younger than 18 in good health. The CDR3 runs from the conserved cysteine through the conserved F or W. The D gene is left open where the match is weak.

d_call	v_call	j_call	cdr3_aa
-	TRBV12-3/TRBV12-4	TRBJ2-1	CASRPSFFASHNEQFF
-	TRBV12-3/TRBV12-4	TRBJ1-4	CASTPSAGGPYGKLFF
-	TRBV12-3/TRBV12-4	-	CASSPGGGTIYEQYF
TRBD2	TRBV5-5	TRBJ2-1	CASSLGRLAGAYNEQFF
-	TRBV7-2	TRBJ2-3	CASSFTGTSTDTQYF
-	TRBV2	TRBJ2-7	CASRRTAGYEQYF
TRBD1	TRBV20-1	TRBJ1-2	CSASPGGVGYGYTF
-	TRBV29-1	TRBJ2-5	CSVEYSQETQYF
TRBD1	TRBV18	-	CASSTGQGNEQYF
TRBD2	TRBV12-3/TRBV12-4	TRBJ2-5	CASASGMGQETQYF